These 19 T cell receptor beta chains were sequenced from one sample in a study of blood T cells in healthy people across ages. Sample-barcoded 5' priming and a J-beta primer mix drove a second PCR of 7 to 11 cycles. TCRdb used MiXCR to reprocess the 5' RACE reads, holding one entry per CDR3 protein. The repertoire holds 850,000 or so distinct CDR3 sequences, under 35% seen once, with 15% to 20% in the top ten. Sample: blood. Every receptor here comes from an elderly woman in good health.

Comment on this clonotype: Given a much more abundant clone one base away, this may be a read error. The chain combines TRBV15 with TRBJ2-4; 9 bases align to TRBD1. The DNA end is more similar to TRBJ2-5, so the J call may be wrong. CDR3 length: 15 residues. Germline V lookup: CDR1 LNHNV, CDR2 YYDKDF (reference sequence). The chain's CDR3 is CAASRGQGPKETQYF. CDR3 nucleotide sequence: TGTGCCGCCAGCAGGGGACAGGGTCCCAAAGAGACCCAGTACTTC.

J is TRBJ2-5 and V is TRBV24-1; D ambiguous. This CDR3 spans 13 amino acids. V was clipped by 3 bases and J by 9 bases, with 13 bases between them. The germline CDR1 and CDR2 sequences are KGHDR and SFDVKD. The CDR3: CATSDPPRAAQYF. The CDR3 DNA reads TGTGCCACCAGTGATCCCCCTCGGGCGGCCCAGTACTTC.

The chain recombines TRBV20-1 with TRBJ1-2; D might be TRBD1 (5 bases). Per the germline V gene, CDR1 is DFQATT and CDR2 is SNEGSKA (reference sequence). The V and J ends lost 4 bases and 11 bases respectively, with 26 bases between them. The CDR3 loop spans 15 amino acids. The CDR3 here is CSAILTQGSRVAYTF. The CDR3 region has the DNA TGCAGTGCTATTCTAACTCAGGGATCGAGAGTCGCGTACACCTTC.

Remarks on this clonotype: Since a much larger clone is just one base distant, this may be a read error. This chain links TRBV7-2 with TRBJ2-1; TRBD2 aligns across 7 bases. The end of the DNA fits TRBJ2-7 better, so the J call may be wrong. The CDR3 length is 16 residues. CDR1 and CDR2 from the germline V gene are SGHTA and FQGNSA. The CDR3, as DNA: TGTGCCAGCAGCTTAGTGGCTAGCGGATCCTACAATGAGCAGTACTTC. Amino acids: CASSLVASGSYNEQYF.

This clonotype was counted many times. The chain joins TRBV18 to TRBJ2-4, with TRBD1 as a possible D gene (6 bases). CDR1 is KGHSH and CDR2 is LQKENI in the germline V gene. This CDR3 has 15 amino acids. The germline V and J ends were trimmed by 2 bases and 7 bases, with 15 bases remaining between them. The CDR3 here is CASSPFDRMRNIQYF. DNA of the CDR3: TGTGCCAGCTCACCATTTGACAGGATGAGGAACATTCAGTACTTC.

On this clonotype itself: A much larger clone sits a single nucleotide away, making a read error possible. The chain recombines TRBV6-2 or TRBV6-3 with TRBJ2-3, with D possibly matching TRBD1 (6 bases). Germline lookup yields CDR1 MNHEY and CDR2 SVGEGT. The CDR3 length is 13 residues. V lost 5 bases to trimming and J lost 10 bases, with 16 bases between them. The CDR3 reads CASSPSGQQPQYF. DNA of the CDR3: TGTGCCAGCAGTCCCTCCGGACAGCAGCCGCAGTATTTT.

With regard to this clonotype: One junction end disagrees with the germline gene, perhaps due to a read error. This rearrangement joins TRBV11-3 to TRBJ2-4, with 7 bases fitting TRBD2. The CDR3 has 14 residues. In germline, CDR1 is SGHNT, CDR2 YENEEA. The CDR3 loop is CAGSSREGRTAQYF. The CDR3 region has the DNA TGTGCCGGCAGCTCGAGGGAGGGGCGGACTGCGCAGTACTTC.

This clonotype was detected only a few times. J is TRBJ2-5 and V is TRBV4-1, with TRBD1 identical over 7 bases. J lost 3 bases, V lost 2 bases, and 3 bases had no gene match. The CDR3 is 14 residues long. CDR1 and CDR2 (germline): MGHRA, YSYEKL. CDR3: CASSQSGTEETQYF. In DNA, the CDR3 is TGCGCCAGCAGCCAATCCGGGACAGAAGAGACCCAGTACTTC.

Ten or more counts support this clonotype. The rearrangement uses TRBV12-5 and TRBJ2-1; D is perhaps TRBD1 or TRBD2 (5 bases each). V was shortened by 5 bases and J by 15 bases, with 14 bases between the two germline ends. The CDR3 sequence is 11 residues long. CDR1 and CDR2 (germline): LGHNT, FRNRAP. The CDR3 nucleotides are TGTGCTAGTGGTCTCCGGGACCGGTCGTTCTTC. Translated, it gives CASGLRDRSFF.

This clonotype was picked up a small number of times. The chain joins TRBV5-6 to TRBJ2-5, with D unclear. Germline CDR1 reads SGHDT; CDR2 reads YYEEEE. This CDR3 has 13 amino acids. V was shortened by 1 base and J by 0 bases, with 4 bases between the two germline ends. In DNA, the CDR3 is TGTGCCAGCAGCTTGAGGGACCAAGAGACCCAGTACTTC. Translation gives CASSLRDQETQYF.

The chain has TRBV2 and TRBJ1-5, with 8 bases that match TRBD1. The CDR3 loop spans 14 amino acids. V trimming: 5 bases; J trimming: 6 bases; junction bases outside the gene matches: 6. The germline CDR1 and CDR2 sequences are SNHLY and FYNNEI. The CDR3 is CASSQTGGSQPQHF. The CDR3 DNA is TGTGCCAGCAGTCAAACAGGGGGAAGTCAGCCCCAGCATTTT.

This clonotype appeared many times. V usage is TRBV29-1 and J usage is TRBJ2-5; D gene unclear. V was clipped by 6 bases and J by 5 bases, with 13 bases between them. CDR3 length equals 12 residues. The germline V gene encodes CDR1 SQVTM and CDR2 ANQGSEA. The CDR3 bases are TGCAGCGTCGCAGACGGTCGGGAGACCCAGTACTTC. Its translation is CSVADGRETQYF. Full variable domain (missing parts from reference TRBV29-1 and TRBJ2-5): SAVISQKPSRDICQRGTSLTIQCQVDSQVTMMFWYRQQPGQSLTLIATANQGSEATYESGFVIDKFPISRPNLTFSTLTVSNMSPEDSSIYLCSVADGRETQYFGPGTRLLVL.

This clonotype was observed at least ten times. The genes are TRBV4-3 and TRBJ1-2; 7 nucleotides align to TRBD1. Trimming took 0 bases from V and 4 from J; bases not matched to a gene: 5. The CDR3 is 15 residues long. Germline CDR1 reads LGHNA; CDR2 reads YSLEER. The CDR3: CASSQERGRSYGYTF. CDR3 coding DNA: TGCGCCAGCAGCCAAGAGAGGGGGCGCAGCTATGGCTACACCTTC.

This clonotype appeared a few times. This chain joins TRBV5-1 and TRBJ2-5; D unresolved. Germline CDR1 SGHRS, CDR2 YFSETQ. V was pared by 0 bases and J by 2 bases, with 11 bases between. CDR3 length equals 15 residues. The CDR3 region is CASSLVAVRQETQYF. The CDR3 region has the DNA TGCGCCAGCAGCTTGGTTGCGGTCAGGCAAGAGACCCAGTACTTC.

The chain links TRBV12-3 or TRBV12-4 to TRBJ2-7, with D perhaps matching TRBD1 (6 bases). The last part of the DNA fits TRBJ2-5 better; the J call may be wrong. The CDR3 is 13 amino acids. DNA of the CDR3: TGTGCCAGCAGGCAGGGGTTAAGGGAGACCCAGTACTTC. Its translation is CASRQGLRETQYF.

The chain carries TRBV12-3 or TRBV12-4 and TRBJ1-2; 7 bases agree with TRBD1. This CDR3 contains 15 residues. Trimming removed 3 bases from V and 6 bases from J; junction bases left unmatched: 10. CDR3 DNA sequence: TGTGCCAGCAGTTTCGCTGACAGGGCACCGGATGGCTACACCTTC. Protein product: CASSFADRAPDGYTF.

This clonotype was observed a few times. This chain links TRBV4-3 with TRBJ2-4; the match to TRBD1 covers 8 bases. The J call is doubtful: the DNA matches TRBJ2-7 better. Germline assignment: CDR1 LGHNA and CDR2 YSLEER. This CDR3 spans 15 amino acids. CDR3 sequence (DNA): TGCGCCAGCAGCCAAGATTCGGGGACAGGCTACGAGCAGTACTTC. Residues: CASSQDSGTGYEQYF.

This clonotype was observed many times. This sequence joins TRBV12-3 or TRBV12-4 and TRBJ2-5; D may be TRBD2 (6 bases). Trimming took 8 bases from V and 5 from J, leaving 6 bases between them. This CDR3 is 10 amino acids long. The CDR3 coding sequence is TGTGCCAGCGGAGGGGAGACCCAGTACTTC. Translating gives CASGGETQYF.

This clonotype was detected ten times or more. The rearrangement joins TRBV7-2 to TRBJ2-3; perhaps TRBD2 as D (5 bases). Germline V lookup: CDR1 SGHTA, CDR2 FQGNSA. V gave up 0 bases and J gave up 3 bases, with 13 bases separating them. This CDR3 has 16 amino acids. The CDR3, as DNA: TGTGCCAGCAGCTTAGCGGTCGGGCGGACTACAGATACGCAGTATTTT. Its protein product is CASSLAVGRTTDTQYF.